This entry lists 18 T cell receptor beta chains sequenced from one sample in a study of blood T cell repertoires in COVID-19. Sequenced by immunoSEQ multiplex PCR; TCRdb stores in-frame clones only, minus some. The sample records about half a million clones, roughly 89% being singletons. Sample: peripheral blood. The receptors here all came from a man younger than 35 with COVID-19, enrolled during active disease.

This chain joins TRBV10-1 and TRBJ1-1; D possibly corresponds to TRBD1 (6 bases). This CDR3 has 14 residues. The germline V gene has CDR1 WNHNN and CDR2 SYGVQD (reference sequence). The V end lost 4 bases, the J end lost 6 bases, and 15 bases lay between the germline ends. The CDR3 sequence is CASSGGPGGSEAFF. The CDR3 nucleotides are TGCGCCAGCAGTGGGGGTCCGGGGGGCTCTGAAGCTTTCTTT.

CDR3 sequence reads: CASRGQGARGTEAFF. In nucleotides, the CDR3 is TGTGCCAGCAGGGGACAGGGGGCGCGAGGTACTGAAGCTTTCTTT. This chain connects TRBV2 to TRBJ1-1; 12 nucleotides match TRBD1. Germline V gene lookup returns CDR1 SNHLY and CDR2 FYNNEI. This CDR3 contains 15 residues. J gave up 5 bases and V 6 bases, and 7 bases lay outside the gene matches.

The J gene is TRBJ2-7, the V gene TRBV27; 7 bases align to TRBD1. V lost 5 bases to trimming and J lost 5 bases; unmatched junction nucleotides: 18. Germline V lookup: CDR1 MNHEY, CDR2 SMNVEV (reference sequence). The length of the CDR3 is 17 residues. The CDR3 is CASSLQHDRVGIHEQYF. DNA of the CDR3: TGTGCCAGCAGTCTACAGCACGACAGGGTGGGGATCCACGAGCAGTACTTC.

This rearrangement joins TRBV25-1 to TRBJ2-5; TRBD1 is a possible D gene (6 bases). The V gene lost 3 bases and the J gene lost 0 bases, with 8 bases spanning the gap. This CDR3 has 14 residues. CDR1 and CDR2 (germline): MGHDK, SYGVNS. CDR3 nucleotide sequence: TGTGCCAGCAGTGAGAACAGGGACCAAGAGACCCAGTACTTC. Residues: CASSENRDQETQYF.

This sequence joins TRBV19 and TRBJ2-1, with TRBD2 matching over 8 bases. The V segment lost 7 bases and the J segment 6 bases; nucleotides outside the gene matches: 11. From germline, CDR1 is LNHDA and CDR2 SQIVND (reference sequence). The CDR3 contains 15 residues. The CDR3 here is CASTYQREWGNEQFF. Written as DNA, the CDR3 is TGTGCCAGTACTTACCAGCGGGAGTGGGGCAATGAGCAGTTCTTC. Supplemented by reference TRBV19 and TRBJ2-1, the full variable domain reads DGGITQSPKYLFRKEGQNVTLSCEQNLNHDAMYWYRQDPGQGLRLIYYSQIVNDFQKGDIAEGYSVSREKKESFPLTVTSAQKNPTAFYLCASTYQREWGNEQFFGPGTRLTVL.

V usage is TRBV5-1 and J usage is TRBJ2-1; 13 bases line up with TRBD2. Germline values: CDR1 SGHRS, CDR2 YFSETQ. The CDR3 covers 15 residues. The V segment lost 2 bases and the J segment 10 bases; nucleotides outside the gene matches: 6. As DNA, the CDR3 is TGCGCCAGCAGCTTAGGAACTAGCGGGAGGGAGGAGCAGTTCTTC. Protein: CASSLGTSGREEQFF. Full variable domain (missing parts from reference TRBV5-1 and TRBJ2-1): KAGVTQTPRYLIKTRGQQVTLSCSPISGHRSVSWYQQTPGQGLQFLFEYFSETQRNKGNFPGRFSGRQFSNSRSEMNVSTLELGDSALYLCASSLGTSGREEQFFGPGTRLTVL.

The chain is built from TRBV5-4 and TRBJ2-5; 8 bases align to TRBD2. The junction had 8 bases not matched to a gene; V was cut back by 6 bases and J by 1 base. The length of the CDR3 is 15 residues. Germline-derived CDR1 and CDR2 are SGHNT and YYREEE (reference sequence). CDR3: CASTPSAGGQETQYF. CDR3 nucleotide sequence: TGTGCCAGCACCCCGTCGGCGGGGGGCCAAGAGACCCAGTACTTC.

The rearrangement uses TRBV13 and TRBJ1-1, with TRBD1 identical over 7 bases. Per the germline V gene, CDR1 is PRHDT and CDR2 is FYEKMQ (reference sequence). This CDR3 spans 15 amino acids. J was trimmed by 5 bases and V by 5 bases; bases with no gene match: 11. Here the CDR3 DNA reads TGTGCCAGCAGCAGGCCGACAGGGTACGGGACTGAAGCTTTCTTT. Protein sequence: CASSRPTGYGTEAFF.

The J gene is TRBJ2-1, the V gene TRBV6-5; weak D call: TRBD2 (7 bases). This CDR3 comprises 13 residues. The V and J ends lost 3 bases and 9 bases respectively, with 12 bases between them. Germline V gives CDR1 MNHEY, CDR2 SVGAGI. In nucleotides, the CDR3 is TGTGCCAGCAGTTATAGGGCGGGGGCTGAGCAGTTCTTC. This encodes CASSYRAGAEQFF.

This chain uses TRBV14 with TRBJ2-3; D perhaps matches TRBD2 (6 bases). Germline CDR1 SGHDN, CDR2 FVKESK. The V end was cut by 4 bases, the J end by 6 bases, with 14 bases between. There are 14 residues in the CDR3. Here the CDR3 reads CASSPTSVWDTQYF. The CDR3 DNA sequence: TGTGCCAGCAGCCCGACTAGTGTATGGGATACGCAGTATTTT.

The gene calls are TRBV12-3 or TRBV12-4 and TRBJ1-2; D is uncertain. V was shortened by 6 bases and J by 0 bases, with 8 bases between the two germline ends. The CDR3 has 13 residues. The CDR3 spells CASSPTANYGYTF. CDR3 bases: TGTGCCAGCAGCCCAACAGCTAACTATGGCTACACCTTC.

There are many counts of this clone. The chain joins TRBV9 to TRBJ2-7, with 9 bases identical to TRBD1. V lost 4 bases, J lost 4 bases, and 9 bases stayed unmatched. The CDR3 length is 15 residues. CDR1 is SGDLS, CDR2 YYNGEE, per germline. DNA for the CDR3: TGTGCCAGCAGCCCACTGGGACAGGGAATTTACGAGCAGTACTTC. Amino acids: CASSPLGQGIYEQYF.

V usage is TRBV9 and J usage is TRBJ1-4; 7 nucleotides match TRBD1. Trimming took 3 bases from V and 4 from J; bases not matched to a gene: 6. CDR3 length equals 15 residues. Germline CDR1 SGDLS, CDR2 YYNGEE. The CDR3 protein is CASSAKQGFNEKLFF. CDR3 nucleotide sequence: TGTGCCAGCAGCGCAAAACAGGGGTTTAATGAAAAACTGTTTTTT.

V usage is TRBV10-1 and J usage is TRBJ1-3, with 9 positions matching TRBD1. With V trimmed by 5 bases and J by 2 bases, 4 bases remained unmatched. Germline V CDR1 and CDR2: WNHNN, SYGVQD (reference sequence). The CDR3 loop spans 15 amino acids. The CDR3, as DNA: TGCGCCAGCAGTCCCACAGGGGGCCCTGGAAACACCATATATTTT. Its translation is CASSPTGGPGNTIYF.

The chain couples TRBV19 to TRBJ1-4, with D perhaps TRBD1 (5 bases). V was clipped by 0 bases and J by 7 bases, with 12 bases between them. Per the germline V gene, CDR1 is LNHDA and CDR2 is SQIVND (reference sequence). This CDR3 contains 15 residues. The DNA of the CDR3 is TGTGCCAGTAGTATAGATCTCCAGGGCCGTGAAAAACTGTTTTTT. Its protein is CASSIDLQGREKLFF.

J is TRBJ2-7 and V is TRBV20-1; no firm D call. Trimming pared 3 bases from V and 3 bases from J, leaving 9 bases between. This CDR3 has 12 amino acids. CDR1 DFQATT and CDR2 SNEGSKA come from the germline V gene (reference sequence). Here the CDR3 reads CSASHRDYEQYF. The CDR3 DNA reads as TGCAGTGCTAGTCACAGAGACTACGAGCAGTACTTC.

The chain has TRBV19 and TRBJ2-3; TRBD2 agrees at 14 bases. Trimming at V came to 0 bases and at J to 11 bases, leaving 4 bases not matched to a gene. The CDR3 consists of 15 residues. Germline V lookup: CDR1 LNHDA, CDR2 SQIVND (reference sequence). This CDR3 is CASSIDGTSGGRQYF. In nucleotides, the CDR3 is TGTGCCAGTAGTATAGATGGGACTAGCGGGGGCCGGCAGTATTTT.

The gene calls are TRBV6-2 or TRBV6-3 and TRBJ1-5, with D perhaps matching TRBD1 (5 bases). This CDR3 has 14 residues. V lost 4 bases and J lost 7, with 14 bases in between. The V gene's germline CDR1 is MNHEY and CDR2 SVGEGT. CDR3 DNA sequence: TGTGCCAGCAGTTTCGATACAGGATTCCAGCCCCAGCATTTT. It specifies CASSFDTGFQPQHF.